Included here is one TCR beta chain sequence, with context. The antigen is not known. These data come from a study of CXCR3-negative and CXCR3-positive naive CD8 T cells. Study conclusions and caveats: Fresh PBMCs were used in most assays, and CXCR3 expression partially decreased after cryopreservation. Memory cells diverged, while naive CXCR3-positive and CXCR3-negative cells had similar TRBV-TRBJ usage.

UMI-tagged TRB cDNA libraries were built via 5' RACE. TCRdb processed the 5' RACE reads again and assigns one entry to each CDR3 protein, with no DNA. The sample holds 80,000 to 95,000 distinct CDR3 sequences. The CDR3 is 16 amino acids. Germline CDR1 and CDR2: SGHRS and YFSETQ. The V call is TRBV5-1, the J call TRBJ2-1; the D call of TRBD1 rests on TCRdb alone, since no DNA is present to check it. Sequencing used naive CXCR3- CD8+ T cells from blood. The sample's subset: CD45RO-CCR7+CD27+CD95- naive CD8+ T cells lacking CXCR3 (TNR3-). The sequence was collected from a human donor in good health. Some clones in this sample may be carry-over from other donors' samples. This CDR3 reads CASNPRGTEKYNEQFF.